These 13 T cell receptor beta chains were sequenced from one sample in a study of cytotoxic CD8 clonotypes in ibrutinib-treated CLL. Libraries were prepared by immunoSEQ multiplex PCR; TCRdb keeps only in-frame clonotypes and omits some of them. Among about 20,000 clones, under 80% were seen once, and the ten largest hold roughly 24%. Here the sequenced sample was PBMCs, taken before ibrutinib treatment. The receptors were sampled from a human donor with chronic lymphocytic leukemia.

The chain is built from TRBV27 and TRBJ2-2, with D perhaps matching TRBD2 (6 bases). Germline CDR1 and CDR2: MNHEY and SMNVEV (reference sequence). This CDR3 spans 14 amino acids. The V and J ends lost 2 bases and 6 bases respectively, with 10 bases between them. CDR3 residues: CASSLPTSPGELFF. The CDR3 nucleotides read TGTGCCAGCAGTTTACCGACTAGTCCCGGGGAGCTGTTTTTT.

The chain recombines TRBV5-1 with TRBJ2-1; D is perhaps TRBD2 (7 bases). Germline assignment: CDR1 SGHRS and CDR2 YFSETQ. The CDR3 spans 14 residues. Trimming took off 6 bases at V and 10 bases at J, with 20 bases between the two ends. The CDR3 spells CASKEGGPQGEQFF. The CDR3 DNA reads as TGCGCCAGCAAGGAGGGAGGGCCGCAGGGGGAGCAGTTCTTC.

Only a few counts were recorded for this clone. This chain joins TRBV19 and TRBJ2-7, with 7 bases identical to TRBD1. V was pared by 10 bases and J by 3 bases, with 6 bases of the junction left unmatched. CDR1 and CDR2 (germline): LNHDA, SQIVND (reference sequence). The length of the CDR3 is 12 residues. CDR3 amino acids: CATASGGYEQYF. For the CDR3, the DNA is TGTGCCACGGCGTCAGGGGGCTACGAGCAGTACTTC.

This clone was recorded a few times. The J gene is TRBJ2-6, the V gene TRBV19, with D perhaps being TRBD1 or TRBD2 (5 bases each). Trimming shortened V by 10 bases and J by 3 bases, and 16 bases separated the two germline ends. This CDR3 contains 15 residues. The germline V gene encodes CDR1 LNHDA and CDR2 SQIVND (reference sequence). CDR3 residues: CATTLRDVGANVLTF. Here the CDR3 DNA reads TGTGCCACCACCCTCCGGGACGTTGGGGCCAACGTCCTGACTTTC.

The CDR3 bases are TGTGCCAGCTCAAGACTAGCGGGGACCTCGGAGACCCAGTACTTC. Translated: CASSRLAGTSETQYF. This rearrangement joins TRBV18 to TRBJ2-5; TRBD2 aligns across 11 bases. The CDR3 contains 15 residues. Germline V lookup: CDR1 KGHSH, CDR2 LQKENI. V shed 5 bases, J shed 5 bases, and the junction held 7 bases outside the gene matches. Using reference TRBV18 and TRBJ2-5 for the parts outside the CDR3, the full variable domain is NAGVMQNPRHLVRRRGQEARLRCSPMKGHSHVYWYRQLPEEGLKFMVYLQKENIIDESGMPKERFSAEFPKEGPSILRIQQVVRGDSAAYFCASSRLAGTSETQYFGPGTRLLVL.

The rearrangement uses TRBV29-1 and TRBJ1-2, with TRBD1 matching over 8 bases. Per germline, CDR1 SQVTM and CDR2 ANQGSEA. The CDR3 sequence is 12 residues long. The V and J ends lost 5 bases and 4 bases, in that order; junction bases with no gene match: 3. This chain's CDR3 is CSVWGTGYGYTF. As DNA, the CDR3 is TGCAGCGTTTGGGGGACAGGCTATGGCTACACCTTC.

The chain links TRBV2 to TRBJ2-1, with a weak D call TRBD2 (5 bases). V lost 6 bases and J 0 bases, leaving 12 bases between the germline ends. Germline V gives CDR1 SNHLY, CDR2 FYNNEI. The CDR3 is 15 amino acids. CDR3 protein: CASRTERSSYNEQFF. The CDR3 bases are TGTGCCAGCAGGACGGAGCGGAGCTCCTACAATGAGCAGTTCTTC.

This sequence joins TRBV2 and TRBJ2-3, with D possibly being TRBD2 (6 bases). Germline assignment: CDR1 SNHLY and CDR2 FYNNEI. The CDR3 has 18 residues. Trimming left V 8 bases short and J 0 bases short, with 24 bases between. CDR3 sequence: CASGTWLRDKTSTDTQYF. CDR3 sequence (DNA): TGTGCCAGCGGGACGTGGTTGCGGGATAAGACTAGCACAGATACGCAGTATTTT.

The CDR3: CASSAPGLNEQFF. The CDR3 DNA sequence: TGTGCCAGCAGCGCACCGGGTCTCAATGAGCAGTTCTTC. The chain couples TRBV7-3 to TRBJ2-1; no reliable D call. Germline-derived CDR1 and CDR2 are SGHTA and FQGTGA. The CDR3 loop spans 13 amino acids. Trimming removed 5 bases at V and 6 bases at J, with 11 bases between.

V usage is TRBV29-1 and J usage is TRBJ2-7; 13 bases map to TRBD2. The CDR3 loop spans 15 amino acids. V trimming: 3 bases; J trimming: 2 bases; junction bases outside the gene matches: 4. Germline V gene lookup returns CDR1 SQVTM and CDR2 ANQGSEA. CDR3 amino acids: CSVEQGLAGAYEQYF. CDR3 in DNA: TGCAGCGTTGAGCAAGGACTAGCGGGAGCCTACGAGCAGTACTTC.

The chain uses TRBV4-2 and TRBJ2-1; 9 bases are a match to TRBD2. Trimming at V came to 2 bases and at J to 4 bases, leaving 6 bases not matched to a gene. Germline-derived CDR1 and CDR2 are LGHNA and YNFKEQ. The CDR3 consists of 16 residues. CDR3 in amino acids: CASSQWVSGGYNEQFF. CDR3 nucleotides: TGTGCCAGCAGCCAATGGGTTAGCGGGGGTTACAATGAGCAGTTCTTC.

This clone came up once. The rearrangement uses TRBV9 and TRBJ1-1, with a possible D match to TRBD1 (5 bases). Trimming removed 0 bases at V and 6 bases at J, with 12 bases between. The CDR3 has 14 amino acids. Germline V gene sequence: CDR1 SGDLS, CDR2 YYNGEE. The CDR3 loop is CASSVAPGFPEAFF. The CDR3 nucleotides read TGTGCCAGCAGCGTAGCTCCAGGGTTCCCTGAAGCTTTCTTT.

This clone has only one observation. As DNA, the CDR3 is TGTGCCAGTAGACGCGGGACAGGCGGCACAGATACGCAGTATTTT. This encodes CASRRGTGGTDTQYF. V and J are TRBV19 and TRBJ2-3; TRBD1 matches 8 bases. V lost 6 bases and J lost 1; bases outside the gene matches: 6. Looked up from germline, CDR1 is LNHDA and CDR2 is SQIVND (reference sequence). There are 15 residues in the CDR3.